The 5 T cell receptor beta chains given below trace back to one sample, sequenced in a study of T cell responses to AZD1222 COVID-19 vaccine. Only in-frame clones appear in the TCRdb table, and some are missing; sequencing was by immunoSEQ multiplex PCR. Of around 84,000 clones detected, 92% appear once; the ten largest clones hold under 7.5%. The sequences come from peripheral blood, collected on day 0 of MenACWY control vaccination. The receptors come from an adult in good health.

The chain carries TRBV14 and TRBJ1-2, with D possibly matching TRBD1 (6 bases). Germline lookup yields CDR1 SGHDN and CDR2 FVKESK. Deletions cut 1 base from V and 7 bases from J, with 10 bases between. The CDR3 extends over 13 amino acids. The CDR3 sequence: CASSQAGVGGYTF. DNA of the CDR3: TGTGCCAGCAGCCAAGCAGGGGTAGGTGGCTACACCTTC.

The chain links TRBV14 to TRBJ1-6; the match to TRBD1 covers 7 bases. This CDR3 spans 15 amino acids. Looked up from germline, CDR1 is SGHDN and CDR2 is FVKESK. With V trimmed by 2 bases and J by 7 bases, 5 bases remained unmatched. The CDR3 DNA reads TGTGCCAGCAGCCAAACAGGGGCAGGGAATTCACCCCTCCACTTT. This codes for CASSQTGAGNSPLHF.

The V call is TRBV19, the J call TRBJ2-2; no clear D gene. Per the germline V gene, CDR1 is LNHDA and CDR2 is SQIVND (reference sequence). The CDR3 runs 14 residues. The V and J ends lost 6 bases and 3 bases respectively, with 11 bases between them. The CDR3 is CASRRGWDTGELFF. DNA of the CDR3: TGTGCCAGTAGACGTGGGTGGGACACCGGGGAGCTGTTTTTT.

V and J are TRBV10-3 and TRBJ1-3; D possibly corresponds to TRBD1 (5 bases). Germline V CDR1 and CDR2: ENHRY, SYGVKD. Deletions cut 6 bases from V and 1 base from J, with 7 bases between. CDR3 length: 13 residues. DNA for the CDR3: TGTGCCATCAGAGGGGCTTCTGGAAACACCATATATTTT. Protein product: CAIRGASGNTIYF.

V and J are TRBV2 and TRBJ1-5; possible D gene TRBD1, 6 bases. V gave up 6 bases and J gave up 8 bases, with 17 bases separating them. The CDR3 runs to 14 residues. Germline CDR1 SNHLY, CDR2 FYNNEI. The CDR3 DNA sequence: TGTGCCAGCAGGGACAGCTCTTCCAGAGAGCCCCAGCATTTT. Its translation is CASRDSSSREPQHF.